The clone carrying this T cell receptor beta chain was seen only a few times. Its antigen is still unknown. Germline V gene data show CDR1 as MDHEN and CDR2 as SYDVKM. The CDR3 is made up of 14 amino acids. The V gene end was trimmed by 7 bases and the J gene end by 2 bases; junction bases not matched to a gene: 8. The PCR employed 60 Vbeta primers together with 13 Jbeta primers. Study processing details: In a later analysis, of 70 million to 85 million unique beta chains, about 12 million appeared in at least two donors. Data came from immunoSEQ multiplex PCR; TCRdb stores just in-frame clones and leaves some out. V and J calls and clone size are as listed in that table; D and trimming were resolved from the DNA. The sample records around 110,000 clones, about 79% being singletons. This specimen comes from a study of cytomegalovirus exposure and HLA in healthy donors. Study results and limitations: According to reports, the classifier identified cytomegalovirus status with high specificity and sensitivity.

The receptor comes from a young woman in good health and CMV-seropositive. The sequencing sample was made of PBMCs. The chain employs TRBV28 and TRBJ2-7; 7 bases match TRBD2. The CDR3 region has the DNA TGTGCCAGCAATATGGGCGGGAGCCCCTACGAGCAGTACTTC. Its protein product is CASNMGGSPYEQYF.